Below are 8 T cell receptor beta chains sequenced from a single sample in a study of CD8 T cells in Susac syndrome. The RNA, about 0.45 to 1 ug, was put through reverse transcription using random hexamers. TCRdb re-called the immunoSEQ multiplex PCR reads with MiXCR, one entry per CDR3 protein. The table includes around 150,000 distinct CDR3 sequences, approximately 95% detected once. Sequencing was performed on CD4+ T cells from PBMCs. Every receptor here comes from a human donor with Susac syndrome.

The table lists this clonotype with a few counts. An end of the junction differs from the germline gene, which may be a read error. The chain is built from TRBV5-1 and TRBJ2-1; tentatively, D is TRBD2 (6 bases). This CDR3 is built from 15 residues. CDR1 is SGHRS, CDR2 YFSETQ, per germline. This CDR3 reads CASSLDGSSYNEQFF. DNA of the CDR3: TGTGCCAGCAGCTTAGACGGGAGCTCCTACAATGAGCAGTTCTTC.

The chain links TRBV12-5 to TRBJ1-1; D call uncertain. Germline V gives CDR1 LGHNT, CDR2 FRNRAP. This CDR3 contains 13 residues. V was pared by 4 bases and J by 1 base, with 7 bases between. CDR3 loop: CASGSVGNTEAFF. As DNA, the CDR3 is TGTGCTAGTGGTTCTGTGGGGAACACTGAAGCTTTCTTT.

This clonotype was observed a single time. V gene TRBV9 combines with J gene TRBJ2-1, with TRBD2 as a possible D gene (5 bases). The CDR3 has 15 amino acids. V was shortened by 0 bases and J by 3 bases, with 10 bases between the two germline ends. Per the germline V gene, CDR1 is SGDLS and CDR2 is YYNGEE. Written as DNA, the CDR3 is TGTGCCAGCAGCGTAGGAGACGGGATCTACAATGAGCAGTTCTTC. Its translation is CASSVGDGIYNEQFF.

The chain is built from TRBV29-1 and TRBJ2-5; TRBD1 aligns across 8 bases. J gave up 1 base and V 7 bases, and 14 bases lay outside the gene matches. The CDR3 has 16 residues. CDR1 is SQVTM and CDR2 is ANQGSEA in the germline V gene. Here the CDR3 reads CSAYAGQGLSQETQYF. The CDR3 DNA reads TGCAGCGCCTACGCCGGACAGGGCCTCTCCCAAGAGACCCAGTACTTC.

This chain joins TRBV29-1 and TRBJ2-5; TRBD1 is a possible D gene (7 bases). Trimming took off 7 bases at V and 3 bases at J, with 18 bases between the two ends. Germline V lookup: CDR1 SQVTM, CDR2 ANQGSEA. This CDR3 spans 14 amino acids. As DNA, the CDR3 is TGCAGCGCTCCCACAGGGGAGGTCGAAGAGACCCAGTACTTC. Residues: CSAPTGEVEETQYF.

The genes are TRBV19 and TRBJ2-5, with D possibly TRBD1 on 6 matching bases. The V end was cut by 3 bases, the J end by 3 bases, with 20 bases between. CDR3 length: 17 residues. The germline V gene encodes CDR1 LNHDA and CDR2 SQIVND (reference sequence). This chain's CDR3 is CASSIPTGQNSKETQYF. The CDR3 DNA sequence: TGTGCCAGTAGTATCCCGACCGGACAGAATAGTAAAGAGACCCAGTACTTC.

CDR3 DNA sequence: TGTGCCAGCAGCTCCGGACAGGACAATTCACCCCTCCACTTT. Protein: CASSSGQDNSPLHF. The J gene is TRBJ1-6, the V gene TRBV7-9; TRBD1 agrees at 7 bases. In germline, CDR1 is SEHNR, CDR2 FQNEAQ (reference sequence). The CDR3 covers 14 residues. After removal of 4 bases from V and 7 bases from J, the junction contained 4 bases not matched to a gene.

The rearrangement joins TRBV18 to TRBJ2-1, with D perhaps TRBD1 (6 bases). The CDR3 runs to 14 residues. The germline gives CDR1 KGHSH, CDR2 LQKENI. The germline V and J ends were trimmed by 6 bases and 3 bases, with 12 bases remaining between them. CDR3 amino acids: CASSRQAGYNEQFF. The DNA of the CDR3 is TGTGCCAGCTCCCGACAGGCTGGCTACAATGAGCAGTTCTTC.